This T cell receptor (beta chain) was profiled in a study of T cell responses to AZD1222 COVID-19 vaccine. The ends lost 6 bases at V and 9 bases at J; junction bases unmatched: 11. The CDR3 runs 15 residues. Germline lookup yields CDR1 MGHRA and CDR2 YSYEKL. Measured with immunoSEQ multiplex PCR; TCRdb has only the in-frame clones, and not every one. The sample includes around 120,000 clones, over 80% of them seen just once. The TCR originated in an adult in good health. The sequencing used peripheral blood, collected on day 0 of AZD1222 vaccination. V and J are TRBV4-1 and TRBJ1-3; 10 bases map to TRBD1. The CDR3 DNA follows: TGCGCCAGCAGTCGCGAGACAGGGGGCACAAGCACCATATATTTT. Translated: CASSRETGGTSTIYF.